This section outlines one T cell receptor beta chain sequence together with its context. The ends lost 1 base at V and 2 bases at J; junction bases unmatched: 7. This CDR3 region has 17 residues. CDR1 and CDR2 (germline): LNHNV, YYDKDF (reference sequence). The entry originates in a study of blood T cell repertoires in COVID-19. Study background: Samples representing acute and convalescent COVID-19 were sourced from the United States, Italy and Spain. The analysed material was cDNA or gDNA that came from T cells, B-cell-depleted T cells, or PBMCs.

Under the authors' procedure: By means of reference gene primer amplification, nucleated cell counts were estimated. Sequenced by immunoSEQ multiplex PCR; TCRdb stores in-frame clones only, minus some. V and J calls and clone size follow that table, whereas D and trimming were derived from the DNA. The sample lists over 25,000 clones; about 90% were seen once. This sequence originates from a human donor with active COVID-19. The donor label of this sample is uncertain. Material: peripheral blood. V and J are TRBV15 and TRBJ2-3; TRBD2 aligns across 9 bases. For the CDR3, the DNA is TGTGCCACCAGCAGAGTCGCTAGCGGGGCTACCACAGATACGCAGTATTTT. It specifies CATSRVASGATTDTQYF. Together with reference TRBV15 and TRBJ2-3, the CDR3 gives the full variable domain: DAMVIQNPRYQVTQFGKPVTLSCSQTLNHNVMYWYQQKSSQAPKLLFHYYDKDFNNEADTPDNFQSRRPNTSFCFLDIRSPGLGDTAMYLCATSRVASGATTDTQYFGPGTRLTVL.